The next 5 T cell receptor beta chains were all read from a single sample in a study of a mutant IDH1 vaccine in newly diagnosed glioma. Time point here: week 23, last vaccination. Vaccinated patients received 300 ug of mutant IDH1 20-mer peptide per dose, with topical imiquimod. Sequenced by immunoSEQ multiplex PCR; TCRdb stores in-frame clones only, minus some. The sample lists 60,000 to 85,000 clones, approximately 85% seen once, with roughly 0.81% in the top ten. No antigens are known for them. Source: PBMCs, taken from a glioma patient whose treatment included an IDH1 peptide vaccine. The receptors derive from a woman between 50 and 59 years old with glioma.

The chain combines TRBV28 with TRBJ1-3; TRBD1 matches at 7 bases. This CDR3 contains 15 residues. Germline V gives CDR1 MDHEN, CDR2 SYDVKM. V gave up 5 bases and J gave up 0 bases; unmatched junction bases: 4. In DNA form, the CDR3 reads TGTGCCAGCAGTAGGGGACAGAGCTCTGGAAACACCATATATTTT. This encodes CASSRGQSSGNTIYF.

The chain employs TRBV4-1 and TRBJ1-2, with a possible D match to TRBD1 (6 bases). Germline V gene lookup returns CDR1 MGHRA and CDR2 YSYEKL. CDR3 size: 13 residues. The germline V and J ends were trimmed by 3 bases and 7 bases, with 12 bases remaining between them. CDR3 sequence reads: CASSQLQGPGYTF. CDR3 sequence (DNA): TGCGCCAGCAGCCAGCTACAGGGTCCTGGCTACACCTTC.

In regard to this clone: Relative to the germline gene, one junction end is altered; a read error may explain this. The V gene is TRBV6-1, the J gene TRBJ2-7; tentative D call: TRBD2 (6 bases). The germline gives CDR1 MNHNS, CDR2 SASEGT. The CDR3 totals 14 residues. This CDR3 reads CASSEFWVPGLHHF. For the CDR3, the DNA is TGTGCCAGCAGTGAATTTTGGGTACCGGGACTGCACCACTTC.

The rearrangement links TRBV7-9 to TRBJ2-1; a possible D gene is TRBD2 (6 bases). Trimming cost V 1 base and J 0 bases, with 16 bases left between them. In germline, CDR1 is SEHNR, CDR2 FQNEAQ (reference sequence). CDR3 length: 18 amino acids. In DNA, the CDR3 is TGTGCCAGCAGCTTAGGGTGGTCGGCGGGGAGCTCCTACAATGAGCAGTTCTTC. Its translation is CASSLGWSAGSSYNEQFF.

The V gene is TRBV7-8, the J gene TRBJ2-5; no definite D call. Between the trimmed V and J ends, which lost 4 bases and 2 bases, there was a span of 14 bases. The germline V gene encodes CDR1 SGHVS and CDR2 FQNEAQ. The CDR3 extends over 15 amino acids. As DNA, the CDR3 is TGTGCCAGCAGCTCTCCACGGTGGGATCAAGAGACCCAGTACTTC. It is translated as CASSSPRWDQETQYF. Based on the CDR3 plus reference TRBV7-8 and TRBJ2-5, the full variable domain is GAGVSQSPRYKVAKRGQDVALRCDPISGHVSLFWYQQALGQGPEFLTYFQNEAQLDKSGLPSDRFFAERPEGSVSTLKIQRTQQEDSAVYLCASSSPRWDQETQYFGPGTRLLVL.